A single sample is the source of the 19 T cell receptor beta chains below, sequenced in a study of regulatory T cells in long-lasting Graves disease. Construction of the TCR beta libraries employed iRepertoire HTBI primers in conjunction with Arm-PCR of CDR3 regions. TCRdb itself ran the multiplex PCR reads through MiXCR, one entry per CDR3 protein. The repertoire holds 400,000 to 500,000 distinct CDR3 sequences, with approximately 15% as singletons. This sample's time point: newly diagnosed GD, antithyroid drugs for less than 3 months. Isolated PBMC RNA provided the starting material for the TCR library. These records were also assigned to another study, of T cells in Graves' hyperthyroidism and ophthalmopathy.

Here the sequenced sample was peripheral blood mononuclear cells (PBMCs), taken at new diagnosis, from a patient treated with antithyroid drugs. The receptors stem from a woman aged 40 to 50 with Graves disease.

This clonotype was found many times. The chain is built from TRBV28 and TRBJ1-2, with a weak D call TRBD1 (5 bases). The V gene lost 7 bases and the J gene lost 4 bases, with 10 bases spanning the gap. There are 12 residues in the CDR3. CDR1 and CDR2 from the germline V gene are MDHEN and SYDVKM. The CDR3 is CASIGGGYGYTF. CDR3 DNA: TGTGCCAGCATTGGGGGTGGCTATGGCTACACCTTC.

There are a few counts of this clonotype. The rearrangement links TRBV6-1 to TRBJ2-7, with TRBD2 identical over 7 bases. Germline CDR1 MNHNS, CDR2 SASEGT. The CDR3 spans 14 residues. With 5 bases clipped from V and 9 bases from J, the junction kept 13 bases outside the gene matches. The chain's CDR3 is CASSPQIAGEGQYF. Here the CDR3 DNA reads TGTGCCAGCAGTCCCCAGATAGCGGGTGAAGGGCAGTACTTC.

This clonotype was seen ten or more times. This chain connects TRBV28 to TRBJ2-7; no clear D gene. Germline CDR1 MDHEN, CDR2 SYDVKM. The CDR3 consists of 13 residues. Trimming cost V 6 bases and J 3 bases, with 12 bases left between them. The CDR3 sequence: CASSSPQGYEQYF. The CDR3 coding sequence is TGTGCCAGCAGCTCACCACAAGGCTACGAGCAGTACTTC.

The table lists this clonotype with many counts. This rearrangement joins TRBV12-3 or TRBV12-4 to TRBJ1-2; tentative D call: TRBD1 (5 bases). Trimming left V 1 base short and J 7 bases short, with 13 bases between. This CDR3 has 14 residues. DNA for the CDR3: TGTGCCAGCAGTTTAGGCCCTGGGGCGCCTGGCTACACCTTC. Its translation: CASSLGPGAPGYTF.

The V and J genes are TRBV24-1 and TRBJ2-1; 13 bases map to TRBD2. Germline V CDR1 and CDR2: KGHDR, SFDVKD. The V segment lost 4 bases and the J segment 4 bases; nucleotides outside the gene matches: 6. The CDR3 contains 17 residues. The CDR3 region is CATSEPGTSGIYNEQFF. The CDR3 DNA is TGTGCCACCAGTGAGCCCGGGACTAGCGGGATATACAATGAGCAGTTCTTC.

This clonotype was seen a few times. A much bigger clone sits one base away, suggesting this may be a read error. This CDR3 is missing its conserved last phenylalanine or tryptophan, likely due to a read error. The chain employs TRBV11-3 and TRBJ2-7; no firm D call. V was shortened by 5 bases and J by 2 bases, with 10 bases between the two germline ends. This CDR3 has 13 residues. The germline V gene has CDR1 SGHNT and CDR2 YENEEA. The CDR3, as DNA: TGTGCCAGCAGCAAGGACGCCGCCTACGAGCAGTACCTC. It encodes CASSKDAAYEQYL.

This clonotype was counted many times. V gene TRBV2 combines with J gene TRBJ1-2; 12 bases line up with TRBD1. Germline CDR1 and CDR2: SNHLY and FYNNEI. CDR3 size: 15 residues. After removal of 8 bases from V and 6 bases from J, the junction contained 10 bases not matched to a gene. The CDR3 region is CASVTSGTGGDGYTF. Written as DNA, the CDR3 is TGTGCCAGCGTCACATCCGGGACAGGGGGCGATGGCTACACCTTC.

V is TRBV7-2 and J is TRBJ1-5; 10 nucleotides align to TRBD1. Germline trimming cut 5 bases from V and 7 bases from J; bases unmatched to any gene: 8. This CDR3 is 15 amino acids long. Germline-derived CDR1 and CDR2 are SGHTA and FQGNSA. The CDR3 DNA reads TGTGCCAGCAGCGCAGCGACAGGGGGCGTCCAGCCCCAGCATTTT. Translating gives CASSAATGGVQPQHF.

This clonotype appeared many times. The CDR3 loop is CASSLARLAGPYNEQFF. CDR3 DNA sequence: TGTGCCAGCAGTTTAGCCAGACTAGCGGGACCCTACAATGAGCAGTTCTTC. The chain joins TRBV12-3 or TRBV12-4 to TRBJ2-1, with TRBD2 matching 11 bases. V shed 0 bases, J shed 2 bases, and the junction held 3 bases outside the gene matches. The CDR3 spans 17 residues.

This clonotype was found many times. The rearrangement links TRBV5-1 to TRBJ1-1, with D perhaps matching TRBD1 (5 bases). V was trimmed by 0 bases and J by 4 bases, leaving 13 bases between them. CDR3 length equals 15 residues. Germline V gene data show CDR1 as SGHRS and CDR2 as YFSETQ. DNA for the CDR3: TGCGCCAGCAGCTTGGATCAGGGTGGTGGCACTGAAGCTTTCTTT. It translates to CASSLDQGGGTEAFF.

The chain joins TRBV27 to TRBJ2-7; D is tentatively TRBD1 or TRBD2 (5 bases each). This CDR3 region has 15 residues. Trimming stripped 6 bases from V and 3 bases from J, with 18 bases between. The V gene's germline CDR1 is MNHEY and CDR2 SMNVEV (reference sequence). CDR3: CASSFGLGGSYEQYF. CDR3 DNA: TGTGCCAGCAGCTTCGGACTTGGGGGAAGCTACGAGCAGTACTTC.

In this sample, this clonotype turned up a few times. V and J are TRBV4-3 and TRBJ2-7; TRBD2 agrees at 7 bases. Germline V gene sequence: CDR1 LGHNA, CDR2 YSLEER. The CDR3 runs to 13 residues. V was pared by 4 bases and J by 5 bases, with 5 bases of the junction left unmatched. CDR3 in DNA: TGCGCCAGCAGCCGCGGACTAGTGAACGAGCAGTACTTC. Amino acid sequence: CASSRGLVNEQYF.

This clonotype has at least ten counts. The chain uses TRBV6-1 and TRBJ1-1; 7 bases are a match to TRBD1. CDR1 is MNHNS and CDR2 is SASEGT in the germline V gene. V was clipped by 5 bases and J by 1 base; unmatched bases: 4. The CDR3 has 14 residues. The CDR3 DNA follows: TGTGCCAGCAGTCCCAGGGGGAGGAACACTGAAGCTTTCTTT. Encoded protein: CASSPRGRNTEAFF.

This clonotype was counted many times. J is TRBJ2-7 and V is TRBV28; 13 positions match TRBD2. CDR1 and CDR2 (germline): MDHEN, SYDVKM. V dropped 8 bases and J dropped 7; count of bases not matched to a gene: 14. The CDR3 runs to 16 residues. The CDR3, as DNA: TGTGCCAGCTACCCCTGGACTAGCGGGAGATTCGGGGAGCAGTACTTC. Its translation is CASYPWTSGRFGEQYF.

The gene calls are TRBV7-3 and TRBJ1-1; TRBD1 might be the D (6 bases). Deletions cut 5 bases from V and 3 bases from J, with 13 bases between. Germline V CDR1 and CDR2: SGHTA, FQGTGA. The length of the CDR3 is 14 residues. The DNA of the CDR3 is TGTGCCAGCAGCGTACAGGGTGGAGACACTGAAGCTTTCTTT. This encodes CASSVQGGDTEAFF.

In its sample, this clonotype was seen a few times. J is TRBJ1-5 and V is TRBV6-2 or TRBV6-3; D gene unclear. This CDR3 region has 15 residues. Trimming removed 2 bases at V and 4 bases at J, with 12 bases between. The germline V gene encodes CDR1 MNHEY and CDR2 SVGEGT. The CDR3 sequence is CASSYVRAENQPQHF. The DNA for the CDR3 is TGTGCCAGCAGTTACGTGAGGGCGGAGAATCAGCCCCAGCATTTT.

V is TRBV19 and J is TRBJ2-1; maybe TRBD2 (5 bases). Trimming shortened V by 7 bases and J by 5 bases, and 15 bases separated the two germline ends. This CDR3 has 14 residues. From germline, CDR1 is LNHDA and CDR2 SQIVND (reference sequence). CDR3 DNA sequence: TGTGCCAGTACCCCGCGGGTCTGGGACAATGAGCAGTTCTTC. Translating it yields CASTPRVWDNEQFF.

This clonotype was seen repeatedly, ten times or more. V and J are TRBV10-3 and TRBJ2-7; D perhaps matches TRBD2 (6 bases). The CDR3 totals 13 residues. Per the germline V gene, CDR1 is ENHRY and CDR2 is SYGVKD. Trimming removed 0 bases at V and 6 bases at J, with 9 bases between. The CDR3 protein is CAISESEGTEQYF. In nucleotides, the CDR3 is TGTGCCATCAGTGAGTCGGAGGGGACCGAGCAGTACTTC.

This clonotype was counted many times. This chain joins TRBV10-2 and TRBJ2-7, with D unclear. The V gene lost 7 bases and the J gene lost 2 bases, with 12 bases spanning the gap. Per the germline V gene, CDR1 is WSHSY and CDR2 is SAAADI. CDR3 length: 13 residues. The CDR3 DNA follows: TGCGCCAGCACCCGGCCAGGAGCCTACGAGCAGTACTTC. The encoded protein is CASTRPGAYEQYF.